These T cell receptor beta chains were read from a single sample in a study of OX40 agonist ivuxolimab in advanced cancers. Assay used: immunoSEQ multiplex PCR; TCRdb lists only in-frame clones, some missing. The sample comprises tens of thousands of clones, roughly 87% of which are singletons, and 0.3% to 0.4% rests with the top ten. Source: CD4+ or CD8+ T cells sorted from blood, taken in a trial of the OX40 agonist ivuxolimab. These receptors were taken from an adult with an advanced solid tumor such as melanoma, head and neck, liver or kidney cancer. Each CDR3 is given with its conserved first and last residue. A D gene is named only where the DNA matches it firmly. The size entry is marked missing in some rows and otherwise reads once, few, many or a size class.

>TRBV28|.|.|TRBJ1-1
CASSLSGAPVGEAFF
TGTGCCAGCAGTTTATCTGGGGCGCCCGTAGGGGAAGCTTTCTTT
>TRBV11-2|.|.|TRBJ1-1
CASSRGSGPLATEAFF
TGTGCCAGCAGCCGAGGTTCGGGACCCCTGGCCACTGAAGCTTTCTTT
>TRBV9|.|.|TRBJ2-2
CASSGRPHTGELFF
TGTGCCAGCAGCGGGCGGCCCCACACCGGGGAGCTGTTTTTT
>TRBV18|TRBD1|.|TRBJ2-7
CASSPSKDRTREQYF
TGTGCCAGCTCACCTTCCAAGGACAGGACGCGGGAGCAGTACTTC
>TRBV20-1|.|.|TRBJ1-1
CSARDEVEAFF
TGCAGTGCTAGAGATGAAGTGGAAGCTTTCTTT
>TRBV10-3|TRBD1|.|TRBJ1-4
CAISDDRTGGEKLFF
TGTGCCATCAGTGATGACCGGACAGGGGGTGAAAAACTGTTTTTT
>TRBV18|.|.|TRBJ1-2
CASSPSTRQDVGYTF
TGTGCCAGCTCACCATCTACGAGACAGGATGTTGGCTACACCTTC
>TRBV5-1|TRBD2|.|TRBJ2-7
CASSLGGTSGSYEQYF
TGCGCCAGCAGCTTGGGGGGGACTAGCGGATCCTACGAGCAGTACTTC
>TRBV29-1|TRBD1|.|TRBJ2-3
CSVDVRQGVRMF
TGCAGCGTTGACGTTAGACAGGGGGTCCGAATGTTT
>TRBV30|.|.|TRBJ2-1
CAWSVRTLSYNEQFF
TGTGCCTGGAGTGTCCGGACACTATCCTACAATGAGCAGTTCTTC
>TRBV7-2|.|.|TRBJ1-1
CASSLALGMGTEAFF
TGTGCCAGCAGCTTAGCACTGGGGATGGGGACTGAAGCTTTCTTT
>TRBV29-1|.|.|TRBJ1-4
CSVGTGGRDEKLFF
TGCAGCGTCGGTACGGGGGGCAGGGATGAAAAACTGTTTTTT
>TRBV4-2|.|once|TRBJ2-1
CASSQVGAESSYNEQFF
TGTGCCAGCAGCCAAGTCGGGGCGGAAAGCTCCTACAATGAGCAGTTCTTC
>TRBV27|TRBD1|.|TRBJ2-2
CASSFRQGVNTGELFF
TGTGCCAGCAGTTTTAGACAGGGAGTGAACACCGGGGAGCTGTTTTTT
>TRBV11-1|.|.|TRBJ2-1
CASSQGHSNEQFF
TGTGCCAGCAGCCAGGGACACAGTAATGAGCAGTTCTTC
>TRBV27|TRBD1|.|TRBJ2-5
CASSPVRDRGQETQYF
TGTGCCAGCAGTCCAGTCAGGGACAGGGGTCAAGAGACCCAGTACTTC
>TRBV27|.|.|TRBJ2-6
CASRPGASGANVLTF
TGTGCCAGCAGGCCCGGGGCCTCTGGGGCCAACGTCCTGACTTTC
>TRBV5-4|.|.|TRBJ2-1
CASSLDDNEQFF
TGTGCCAGCAGCCTCGATGACAATGAGCAGTTCTTC
>TRBV7-8|.|.|TRBJ2-7
CASSLTDLYEQYF
TGTGCCAGCAGCTTAACGGATCTCTACGAGCAGTACTTC
>TRBV7-2|.|.|TRBJ2-3
CASSLRSVTDTQYF
TGTGCCAGCAGCTTACGAAGCGTCACAGATACGCAGTATTTT
>TRBV6-5|.|.|TRBJ1-5
CASREAGQPQHF
TGTGCCAGCCGGGAGGCTGGTCAGCCCCAGCATTTT
>TRBV30|.|.|TRBJ1-6
CAWMGGSTNNSPLHF
TGTGCCTGGATGGGGGGTAGTACCAATAATTCACCCCTCCACTTT
>TRBV19|.|.|TRBJ1-3
CASSSTVRGISGNTIYF
TGTGCCAGTAGTTCGACGGTTAGGGGGATCTCTGGAAACACCATATATTTT
>TRBV6-1|.|.|TRBJ1-3
CASSIPLWQGNTIYF
TGTGCCAGCAGTATCCCCCTCTGGCAAGGAAACACCATATATTTT
>TRBV10-3|.|.|TRBJ1-1
CAISDSMNTEAFF
TGTGCCATCAGCGACAGCATGAACACTGAAGCTTTCTTT